This is a list of T cell receptor beta chains from one sample in a study of shared clonotypes between healthy human individuals. Method: immunoSEQ multiplex PCR; TCRdb's copy keeps in-frame clones and lacks some. The data contain roughly 2,500,000 clones, over 85% of them seen just once; the ten biggest clones take up about 0.39%. The sequenced sample was naive CD4+ T cells from PBMCs. These receptors came from a man between 18 and 35 years old in good health. Some clones in this sample may be carry-over from other donors' samples. Each CDR3 is given with its conserved first and last residue. The D gene is left open where the match is weak. Only part of the rows carry a size: once, few, many, or a class if the clone is expanded.

>-|-|TRBV29-1|TRBJ1-1
TGCAGCGCCTACGGACAGACGAACACTGAAGCTTTCTTT
CSAYGQTNTEAFF
>TRBD2|-|TRBV28|TRBJ2-7
TGTGCCAGCAGTTCCGCCTGGACTAGCGGCTCCTACGAGCAGTACTTC
CASSSAWTSGSYEQYF
>TRBD2|-|TRBV4-1|TRBJ2-2
TGCGCCAGCAGCCCTTCCCCACTAGCGGGAGTTGGCGGGGAGCTGTTTTTT
CASSPSPLAGVGGELFF
>TRBD2|-|TRBV6-7|TRBJ2-5
TGTGCCAGGGGCGGGACGACATTCTTAGCCCCGGGGGGAAAGACCCAGTACTTC
CARGGTTFLAPGGKTQYF
>-|-|TRBV2|TRBJ1-5
TGTGCCAGCAGTGTTTCCCCGGCCAATCAGCCCCAGCATTTT
CASSVSPANQPQHF
>TRBD1|-|TRBV7-3|TRBJ1-1
TGTGCCAGCAGCCCCGACAGGGACACTGAAGCTTTCTTT
CASSPDRDTEAFF
>TRBD2|-|TRBV28|TRBJ2-7
TGTGCCAGCAGTGTGCGGGGGGACTACGAGCAGTACTTC
CASSVRGDYEQYF
>-|-|TRBV7-8|TRBJ2-3
TGTGCCAGCAGCTTAGTTCACCCGAGCACAGATACGCAGTATTTT
CASSLVHPSTDTQYF
>-|-|TRBV30|TRBJ1-1
TGTGCCTGGAGCGCATCTCGCGCGGCTTTCTTT
CAWSASRAAFF
>-|-|TRBV18|TRBJ2-3
TGTGCCAGCTCACCACGGAGGCCAGGGTGGGATTCGGATACGCAGTATTTT
CASSPRRPGWDSDTQYF
>-|few|TRBV28|TRBJ1-1
TGTGCCAGCAGTTTAGGGGACATGAACACTGAAGCTTTCTTT
CASSLGDMNTEAFF
>TRBD1|-|TRBV7-2|TRBJ2-2
TGTGCCAGCAGGGAACCGGGACAGGCCTTGTTAGGGGAGCTGTTTTTT
CASREPGQALLGELFF
>TRBD1|-|TRBV5-1|TRBJ2-7
TGCGCCAGCAGCTTGGTACAGGGGCCCTACGAGCAGTACTTC
CASSLVQGPYEQYF
>-|-|TRBV5-1|TRBJ2-7
TGCGCCAGCAGCACGGACGGCGATTCCTACGAGCAGTACTTC
CASSTDGDSYEQYF
>-|once|TRBV7-9|TRBJ2-1
TGTGCCAGCAGCTTAGCGGGCTACTACAATGAGCAGTTCTTC
CASSLAGYYNEQFF
>-|-|TRBV27|TRBJ2-7
TGTGCCAGCAGGGGGGTCTCCTACGAGCAGTACTTC
CASRGVSYEQYF
>TRBD2|-|TRBV10-2|TRBJ2-2
TGCGCCAGCAAAGTAGCGGGAGGTGTCACCGGGGAGCTGTTTTTT
CASKVAGGVTGELFF
>-|-|TRBV2|TRBJ2-2
TGTGCCACCTCACCCCTGACGGGACCTCTCAACACCGGGGAGCTGTTTTTT
CATSPLTGPLNTGELFF
>-|-|TRBV27|TRBJ2-1
TGTGCCAGCATGCTTTGGGTGGGTGGGGGGTACAATGAGCAGTTCTTC
CASMLWVGGGYNEQFF
>-|-|TRBV11-2|TRBJ2-3
TGTGCCAGCAGCTTAGGGGGCTTTTCGCGGGTTAGCACAGATACGCAGTATTTT
CASSLGGFSRVSTDTQYF
>TRBD2|-|TRBV11-2|TRBJ2-1
TGTGCCAGCAGCCCGCGCGGGAGGGCCAATGAGCAGTTCTTC
CASSPRGRANEQFF
>-|-|TRBV28|TRBJ1-2
TGTGCCAGCAGCCGCGACTATGGCTACACCTTC
CASSRDYGYTF
>-|-|TRBV19|TRBJ2-1
TGTGCCAGTCCGGGCCATGGCGTTTCCTACAATGAGCAGTTCTTC
CASPGHGVSYNEQFF
>-|-|TRBV20-1|TRBJ2-5
TGCAGTGCCTCACGGAGGGAGACCCAGTACTTC
CSASRRETQYF
>-|-|TRBV28|TRBJ2-2
TGTGCCAGCAGTTTCTCCTGGCTTAACACCGGGGAGCTGTTTTTT
CASSFSWLNTGELFF
>-|-|TRBV6-5|TRBJ2-5
TGTGCCAGCAGTTCGCAGCCGGTGGGGATCCGGGAGACCCAGTACTTC
CASSSQPVGIRETQYF
>-|-|TRBV9|TRBJ2-1
TGTGCCAGCAGTCAGGGAGGGGGGGATGAGCAGTTCTTC
CASSQGGGDEQFF
>-|-|TRBV7-2|TRBJ2-1
TGTGCCAGCAGCAACCGGGACATAGACAATGAGCAGTTCTTC
CASSNRDIDNEQFF
>-|-|TRBV25-1|TRBJ2-6
TGTGCCAGCAGCACTACAGGGCCTGGGGCCAACGTCCTGACTTTC
CASSTTGPGANVLTF
>-|-|TRBV5-1|TRBJ2-1
TGCGCCAGCAGCTTGAACCGGGCTCCAGCGGGTTCCTACAATGAGCAGTTCTTC
CASSLNRAPAGSYNEQFF
>TRBD1|-|TRBV6-5|TRBJ2-1
TGTGCCAGCAGTTACTCGACAGGGACAGGCCGATTCTTC
CASSYSTGTGRFF
>TRBD1|-|TRBV5-1|TRBJ1-4
TGCGCCAGCAGCCCGCTTGGGACAGCTAATGAAAAACTGTTTTTT
CASSPLGTANEKLFF
>TRBD2|-|TRBV9|TRBJ2-5
TGTGCCAGCAGCCCTATGGGAGGGGCCGTCGGGGAGACCCAGTACTTC
CASSPMGGAVGETQYF
>TRBD2|-|TRBV5-1|TRBJ2-3
TGCGCCAGCAGCCCACGGCCGACTAGCGGCACAGATACGCAGTATTTT
CASSPRPTSGTDTQYF
>-|-|TRBV9|TRBJ1-2
TGTGCCAGCAGCGTTGATCCCAGGAACAATGGCTACACCTTC
CASSVDPRNNGYTF
>-|-|TRBV7-3|TRBJ1-1
TGTGCCAGCAGCTTAACACCTACAGGGAAGAACACTGAAGCTTTCTTT
CASSLTPTGKNTEAFF
>TRBD2|once|TRBV5-4|TRBJ2-2
TGTGCCAGCAGCTCCTCCGGGACTAGCGGGGGGTACACCGGGGAGCTGTTTTTT
CASSSSGTSGGYTGELFF
>-|-|TRBV28|TRBJ1-3
TGTGCCAGCAGTTTAATCGGCTTGGGCTCTGGAAACACCATATATTTT
CASSLIGLGSGNTIYF
>-|-|TRBV18|TRBJ2-6
TGTGCCAGCTCACCATTGGACATCCCGGCTGGGGCCAACGTCCTGACTTTC
CASSPLDIPAGANVLTF
>TRBD2|-|TRBV4-3|TRBJ2-5
TGCGCCAGCAGCCAATTTGTGTTAGCGGGAGGTAGGGAAGAGACCCAGTACTTC
CASSQFVLAGGREETQYF
>-|-|TRBV6-5|TRBJ1-5
TGTGCCAGCAGTTACACGGGGGGGACGTCCCAGCATTTT
CASSYTGGTSQHF
>TRBD2|once|TRBV7-9|TRBJ2-5
TGTGCCAGCAGCTTAGAAAGGCGGCGGGAGTTCCAGACCCAGTACTTC
CASSLERRREFQTQYF
>-|-|TRBV19|TRBJ2-3
TGTGCCAGTAGTATTTTGAACGGGAGAACAGATACGCAGTATTTT
CASSILNGRTDTQYF
>-|-|TRBV5-1|TRBJ2-7
TGCGCCAGCAGCTTGACACTCCTCCCGACATCAAACTACGAGCAGTACTTC
CASSLTLLPTSNYEQYF
>TRBD1|-|TRBV6-5|TRBJ2-4
TGTGCCAGCAGCACTCCCAGGGGGGCCAAAAACATTCAGTACTTC
CASSTPRGAKNIQYF
>TRBD1|-|TRBV13|TRBJ2-7
TGTGCCAGCAGCTTATACCTCGGGGCAGGACAGGCCCTCGAGCAGTACTTC
CASSLYLGAGQALEQYF
>TRBD1|-|TRBV15|TRBJ1-3
TGTGCCACCAGCAGCCCGATGACAGGGGGCCCTGGAAACACCATATATTTT
CATSSPMTGGPGNTIYF
>-|-|TRBV6-5|TRBJ1-2
TGTGCCAGCAGTTACTCCGGGAGGGGGACCTTAGGCTACACCTTC
CASSYSGRGTLGYTF